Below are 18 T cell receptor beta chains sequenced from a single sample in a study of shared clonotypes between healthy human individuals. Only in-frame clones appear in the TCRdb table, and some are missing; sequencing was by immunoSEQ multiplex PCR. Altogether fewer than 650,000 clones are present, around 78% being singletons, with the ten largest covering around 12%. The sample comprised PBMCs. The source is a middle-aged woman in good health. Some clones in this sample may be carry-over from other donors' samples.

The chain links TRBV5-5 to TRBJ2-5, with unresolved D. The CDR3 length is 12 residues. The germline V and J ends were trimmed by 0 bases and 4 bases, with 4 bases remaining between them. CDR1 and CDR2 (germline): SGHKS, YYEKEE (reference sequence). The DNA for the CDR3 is TGTGCCAGCAGCTTGGCCCTAGAGACCCAGTACTTC. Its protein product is CASSLALETQYF.

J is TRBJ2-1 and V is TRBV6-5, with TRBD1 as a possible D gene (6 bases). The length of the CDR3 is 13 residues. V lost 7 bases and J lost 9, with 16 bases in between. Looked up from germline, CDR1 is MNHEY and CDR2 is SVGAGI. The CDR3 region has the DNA TGTGCCAGCACCTCCCCAGGGGTGGGTGAGCAGTTCTTC. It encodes CASTSPGVGEQFF.

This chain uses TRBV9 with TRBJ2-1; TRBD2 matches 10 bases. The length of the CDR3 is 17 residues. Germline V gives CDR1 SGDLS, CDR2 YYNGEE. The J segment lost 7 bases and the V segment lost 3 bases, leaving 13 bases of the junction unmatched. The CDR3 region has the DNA TGTGCCAGCAGCGCCCACACCGGGACTAGCGTTGTGAATGAGCAGTTCTTC. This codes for CASSAHTGTSVVNEQFF.

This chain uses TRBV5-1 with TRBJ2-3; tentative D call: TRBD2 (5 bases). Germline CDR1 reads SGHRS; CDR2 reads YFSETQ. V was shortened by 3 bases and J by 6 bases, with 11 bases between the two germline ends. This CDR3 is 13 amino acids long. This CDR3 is CASSSTTGDTQYF. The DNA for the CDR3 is TGCGCCAGCAGCTCAACCACGGGGGATACGCAGTATTTT.

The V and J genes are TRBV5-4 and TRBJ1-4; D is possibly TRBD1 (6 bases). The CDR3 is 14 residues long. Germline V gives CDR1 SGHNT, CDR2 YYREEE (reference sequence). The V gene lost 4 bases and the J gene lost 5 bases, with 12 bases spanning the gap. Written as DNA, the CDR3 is TGTGCCAGCAGCGTCGGGACACAGAATGAAAAACTGTTTTTT. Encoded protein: CASSVGTQNEKLFF. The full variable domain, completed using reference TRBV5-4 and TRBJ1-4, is ETGVTQSPTHLIKTRGQQVTLRCSSQSGHNTVSWYQQALGQGPQFIFQYYREEENGRGNFPPRFSGLQFPNYSSELNVNALELDDSALYLCASSVGTQNEKLFFGSGTQLSVL.

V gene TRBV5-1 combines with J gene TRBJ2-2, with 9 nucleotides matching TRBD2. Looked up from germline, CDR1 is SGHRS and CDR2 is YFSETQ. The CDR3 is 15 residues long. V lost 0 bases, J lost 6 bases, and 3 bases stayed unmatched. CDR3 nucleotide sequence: TGCGCCAGCAGCTTGGGAGCGGGAGGCCCCGGGGAGCTGTTTTTT. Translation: CASSLGAGGPGELFF.

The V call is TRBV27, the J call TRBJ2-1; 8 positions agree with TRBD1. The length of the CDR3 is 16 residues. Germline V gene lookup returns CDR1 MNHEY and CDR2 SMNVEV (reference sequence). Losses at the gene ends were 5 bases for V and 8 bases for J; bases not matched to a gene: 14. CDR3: CASSHFSQGAQDEQFF. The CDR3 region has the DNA TGTGCCAGCAGTCACTTCTCCCAGGGGGCGCAGGATGAGCAGTTCTTC.

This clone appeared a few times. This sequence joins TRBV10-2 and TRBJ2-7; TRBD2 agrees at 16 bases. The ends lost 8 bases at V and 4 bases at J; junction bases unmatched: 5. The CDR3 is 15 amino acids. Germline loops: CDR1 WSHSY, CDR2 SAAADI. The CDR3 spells CASGTSGRGQYEQYF. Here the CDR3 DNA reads TGCGCCAGCGGGACTAGCGGGAGGGGTCAGTACGAGCAGTACTTC.

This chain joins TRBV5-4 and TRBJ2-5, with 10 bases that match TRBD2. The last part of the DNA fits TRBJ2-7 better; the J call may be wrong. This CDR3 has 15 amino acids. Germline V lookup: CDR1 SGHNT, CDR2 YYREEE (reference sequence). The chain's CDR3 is CASSTRLAGSYEQYF. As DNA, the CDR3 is TGTGCCAGCAGCACCAGACTAGCGGGCTCCTACGAGCAGTACTTC.

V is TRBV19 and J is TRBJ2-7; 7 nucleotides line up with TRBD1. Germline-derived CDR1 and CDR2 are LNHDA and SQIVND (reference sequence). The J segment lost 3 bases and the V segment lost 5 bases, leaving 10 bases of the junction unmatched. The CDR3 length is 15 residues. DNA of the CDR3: TGTGCCAGTAGTCCTATGGGACAGCCATTCTACGAGCAGTACTTC. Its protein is CASSPMGQPFYEQYF.

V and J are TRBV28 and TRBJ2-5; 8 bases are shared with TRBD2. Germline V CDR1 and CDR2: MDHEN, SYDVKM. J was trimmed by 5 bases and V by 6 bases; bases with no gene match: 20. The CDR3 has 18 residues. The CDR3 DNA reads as TGTGCCAGCAGACCTAAGAGGGGTGTTAGCGGGACGCCGGAGACCCAGTACTTC. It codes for CASRPKRGVSGTPETQYF.

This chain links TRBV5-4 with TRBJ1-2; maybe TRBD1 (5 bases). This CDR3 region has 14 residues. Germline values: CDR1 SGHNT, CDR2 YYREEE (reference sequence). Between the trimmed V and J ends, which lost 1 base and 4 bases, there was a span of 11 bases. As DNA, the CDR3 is TGTGCCAGCAGCTTGTTCGGACACGTCTATGGCTACACCTTC. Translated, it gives CASSLFGHVYGYTF.

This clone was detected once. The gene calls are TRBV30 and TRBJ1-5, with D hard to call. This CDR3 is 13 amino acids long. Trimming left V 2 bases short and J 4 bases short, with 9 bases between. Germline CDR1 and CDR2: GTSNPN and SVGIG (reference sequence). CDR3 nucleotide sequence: TGTGCCTGGAGTAACGGAGTAAATCAGCCCCAGCATTTT. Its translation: CAWSNGVNQPQHF.

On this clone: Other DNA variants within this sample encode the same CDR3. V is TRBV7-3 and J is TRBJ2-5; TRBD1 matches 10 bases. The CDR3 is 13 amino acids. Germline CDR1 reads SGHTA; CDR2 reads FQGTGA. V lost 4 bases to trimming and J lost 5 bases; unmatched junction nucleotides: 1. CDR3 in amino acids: CASSSGQGETQYF. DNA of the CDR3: TGTGCCAGCAGCTCGGGACAGGGGGAGACCCAGTACTTC.

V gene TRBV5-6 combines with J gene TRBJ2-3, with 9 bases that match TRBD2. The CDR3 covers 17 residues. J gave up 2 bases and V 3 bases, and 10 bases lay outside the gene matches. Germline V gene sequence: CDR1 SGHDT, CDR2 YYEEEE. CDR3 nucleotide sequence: TGTGCCAGCAGCTGGACCCTGGAGCGGGGGGTCACAGATACGCAGTATTTT. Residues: CASSWTLERGVTDTQYF. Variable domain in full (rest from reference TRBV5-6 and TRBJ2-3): DAGVTQSPTHLIKTRGQQVTLRCSPKSGHDTVSWYQQALGQGPQFIFQYYEEEERQRGNFPDRFSGHQFPNYSSELNVNALLLGDSALYLCASSWTLERGVTDTQYFGPGTRLTVL.

The CDR3 nucleotides are TGTGCCAGCAGCTCCGCCAAAGCGCAAAGCTCCTACAATGAGCAGTTCTTC. This translates into CASSSAKAQSSYNEQFF. The genes are TRBV11-3 and TRBJ2-1; no definite D call. There are 17 residues in the CDR3. Looked up from germline, CDR1 is SGHNT and CDR2 is YENEEA. The V end lost 4 bases, the J end lost 0 bases, and 16 bases lay between the germline ends.

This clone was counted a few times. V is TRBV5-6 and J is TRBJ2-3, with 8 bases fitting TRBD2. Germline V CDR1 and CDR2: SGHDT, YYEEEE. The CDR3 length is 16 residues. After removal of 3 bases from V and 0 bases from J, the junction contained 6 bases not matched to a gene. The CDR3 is CASSSLAGFSTDTQYF. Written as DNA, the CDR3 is TGTGCCAGCAGCTCCCTAGCGGGTTTTAGCACAGATACGCAGTATTTT. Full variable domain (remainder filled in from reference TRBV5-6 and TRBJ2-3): DAGVTQSPTHLIKTRGQQVTLRCSPKSGHDTVSWYQQALGQGPQFIFQYYEEEERQRGNFPDRFSGHQFPNYSSELNVNALLLGDSALYLCASSSLAGFSTDTQYFGPGTRLTVL.

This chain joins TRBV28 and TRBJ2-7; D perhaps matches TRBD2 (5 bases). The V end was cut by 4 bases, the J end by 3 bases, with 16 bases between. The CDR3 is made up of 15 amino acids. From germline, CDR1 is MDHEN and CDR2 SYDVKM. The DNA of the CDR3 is TGTGCCAGCAGTTCCGGACTGTATTCCCTCTACGAGCAGTACTTC. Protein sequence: CASSSGLYSLYEQYF. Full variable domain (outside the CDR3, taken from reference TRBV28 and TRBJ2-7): DVKVTQSSRYLVKRTGEKVFLECVQDMDHENMFWYRQDPGLGLRLIYFSYDVKMKEKGDIPEGYSVSREKKERFSLILESASTNQTSMYLCASSSGLYSLYEQYFGPGTRLTVT.